This T cell receptor (beta chain) was recovered during a study of T cell responses to AZD1222 COVID-19 vaccine. Regarding the study as a whole: Baseline seropositivity characterized only a handful of AZD1222 recipients. Breadth and depth of Spike-specific TCRs rose after two AZD1222 doses.

This CDR3 is built from 17 residues. The germline V gene has CDR1 SEHNR and CDR2 FQNEAQ (reference sequence). Trimming cost V 5 bases and J 3 bases; bases outside gene matches: 13. Using immunoSEQ multiplex PCR, the repertoire was profiled, and TCRdb retains in-frame clones only, with some absent. The repertoire holds about 87,000 clones, with about 90% as singletons. Worth noting for this clone: Its antigen is as yet unknown.

The source material was peripheral blood, sampled on day 0 of AZD1222 vaccination. This clonotype was obtained from an adult in good health. The chain uses TRBV7-9 and TRBJ1-1; 9 bases align to TRBD1. The CDR3 DNA sequence: TGTGCCAGCAGCCCGAAAACCGGGACAGGGCGGCACACTGAAGCTTTCTTT. Translated: CASSPKTGTGRHTEAFF.